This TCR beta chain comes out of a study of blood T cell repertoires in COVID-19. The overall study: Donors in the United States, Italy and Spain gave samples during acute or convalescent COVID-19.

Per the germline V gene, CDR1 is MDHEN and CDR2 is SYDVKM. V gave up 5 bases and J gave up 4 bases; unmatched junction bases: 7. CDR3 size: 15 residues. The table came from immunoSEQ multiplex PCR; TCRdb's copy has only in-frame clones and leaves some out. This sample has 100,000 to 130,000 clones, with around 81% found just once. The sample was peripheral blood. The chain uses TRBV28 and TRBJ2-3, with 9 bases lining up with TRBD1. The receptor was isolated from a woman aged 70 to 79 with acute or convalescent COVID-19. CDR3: CASSPRDRAPDTQYF. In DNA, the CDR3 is TGTGCCAGCAGTCCCCGGGACAGGGCACCAGATACGCAGTATTTT. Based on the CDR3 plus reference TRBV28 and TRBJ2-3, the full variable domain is DVKVTQSSRYLVKRTGEKVFLECVQDMDHENMFWYRQDPGLGLRLIYFSYDVKMKEKGDIPEGYSVSREKKERFSLILESASTNQTSMYLCASSPRDRAPDTQYFGPGTRLTVL.